The 29 T cell receptor beta chains in this list originate from one sample, sequenced in a study of radiation and T cells in renal cell carcinoma. The table came from immunoSEQ multiplex PCR; TCRdb's copy has only in-frame clones and leaves some out. The sample holds approximately 120,000 clones, 81% seen once. Regarding time point: blood 2 weeks post-SBRT. The treatment was: 15 Gy SBRT to primary tumor, nephrectomy 4 weeks later. The sequenced sample was blood, obtained from a patient whose treatment included radiotherapy and nephrectomy. The receptors were sampled from a man over 45 with renal cell carcinoma.

J is TRBJ2-7 and V is TRBV28; D may match TRBD1 or TRBD2 (5 bases each). CDR1 MDHEN and CDR2 SYDVKM come from the germline V gene. V lost 3 bases, J lost 9 bases, and 21 bases lay in between. The CDR3 runs to 15 residues. The CDR3 loop is CASSLTSGTAQGQYF. CDR3 DNA sequence: TGTGCCAGCAGTTTGACCTCCGGGACGGCCCAGGGGCAGTACTTC.

The rearrangement links TRBV7-9 to TRBJ2-6, with D perhaps matching TRBD1 (6 bases). This CDR3 is 17 amino acids long. V gave up 5 bases and J gave up 1 base, with 15 bases separating them. Germline CDR1 reads SEHNR; CDR2 reads FQNEAQ (reference sequence). CDR3 residues: CASSRGLSGSGANVLTF. CDR3 DNA: TGTGCCAGCAGCAGGGGGTTGTCAGGGTCTGGGGCCAACGTCCTGACTTTC.

The V gene is TRBV4-1, the J gene TRBJ1-2, with a possible D match to TRBD1 (5 bases). CDR1 and CDR2 (germline): MGHRA, YSYEKL. V lost 1 base, J lost 2 bases, and 11 bases lay in between. The CDR3 extends over 15 amino acids. The CDR3 reads CASSQGVGGNYGYTF. The CDR3 DNA follows: TGCGCCAGCAGCCAAGGGGTTGGGGGAAACTATGGCTACACCTTC.

The sample holds one count of this clone. The chain joins TRBV18 to TRBJ1-1, with D perhaps matching TRBD1 (5 bases). The CDR3 runs to 13 residues. Germline CDR1 is KGHSH and CDR2 is LQKENI. V dropped 7 bases and J dropped 2 bases, with 11 bases sitting between them. The CDR3 protein is CASYRDPNTEAFF. CDR3 coding DNA: TGTGCCAGCTACCGGGACCCAAACACTGAAGCTTTCTTT.

This clone has just a few counts. This chain joins TRBV27 and TRBJ2-7, with 7 bases fitting TRBD2. Unmatched junction bases numbered 6, after V lost 5 bases and J lost 2 bases. This CDR3 spans 14 amino acids. Germline CDR1 MNHEY, CDR2 SMNVEV (reference sequence). This CDR3 is CASSRLAEAYEQYF. CDR3 nucleotide sequence: TGTGCCAGCAGTCGCCTAGCGGAGGCCTACGAGCAGTACTTC.

The chain recombines TRBV30 with TRBJ2-3, with 13 bases fitting TRBD2. V lost 7 bases, J lost 5 bases, and 12 bases stayed unmatched. Germline V lookup: CDR1 GTSNPN, CDR2 SVGIG (reference sequence). The CDR3 sequence is 16 residues long. The CDR3 nucleotides are TGTGCCTACGGGGGACTAGCGGGATTTCGTGGAGATACGCAGTATTTT. Protein sequence: CAYGGLAGFRGDTQYF.

The chain is built from TRBV10-2 and TRBJ1-3, with D hard to call. Per germline, CDR1 WSHSY and CDR2 SAAADI. The germline V and J ends were trimmed by 1 base and 0 bases, with 1 base remaining between them. The CDR3 totals 13 residues. CDR3 in DNA: TGCGCCAGCAGTGAGTACTCTGGAAACACCATATATTTT. Protein sequence: CASSEYSGNTIYF.

The rearrangement uses TRBV19 and TRBJ1-1, with TRBD1 identical over 10 bases. The CDR3 runs 14 residues. Looked up from germline, CDR1 is LNHDA and CDR2 is SQIVND (reference sequence). With 7 bases clipped from V and 6 bases from J, the junction kept 8 bases outside the gene matches. The CDR3 is CASKTDRGFPEAFF. The CDR3 DNA reads as TGTGCCAGTAAAACGGACAGGGGGTTCCCTGAAGCTTTCTTT.

This chain links TRBV6-5 with TRBJ1-5, with D possibly TRBD1 on 5 matching bases. V was clipped by 5 bases and J by 2 bases, with 10 bases between them. The germline gives CDR1 MNHEY, CDR2 SVGAGI. The CDR3 length is 14 residues. CDR3 nucleotides: TGTGCCAGCAGTCCCCGCAGGGGCAATCAGCCCCAGCATTTT. Amino acids: CASSPRRGNQPQHF.

The gene calls are TRBV5-1 and TRBJ1-1, with D unclear. The V gene lost 0 bases and the J gene lost 10 bases, with 16 bases spanning the gap. This CDR3 contains 14 residues. From germline, CDR1 is SGHRS and CDR2 YFSETQ. The DNA for the CDR3 is TGCGCCAGCAGCTTGGAAAGGGTCAATAATGGAGCTTTCTTT. Translated: CASSLERVNNGAFF.

The chain is built from TRBV4-3 and TRBJ1-6; 7 nucleotides match TRBD1. This CDR3 contains 16 residues. J lost 3 bases, V lost 0 bases, and 2 bases had no gene match. Germline V gene sequence: CDR1 LGHNA, CDR2 YSLEER. The CDR3 is CASSQDRDSYNSPLHF. CDR3 sequence (DNA): TGCGCCAGCAGCCAAGACCGGGACAGCTATAATTCACCCCTCCACTTT.

The chain combines TRBV5-4 with TRBJ1-6, with TRBD1 as a possible D gene (5 bases). CDR1 is SGHNT, CDR2 YYREEE, per germline (reference sequence). This CDR3 is 16 amino acids long. Trimming took off 2 bases at V and 7 bases at J, with 16 bases between the two ends. The CDR3 protein is CASSFKAGWQNSPLHF. The DNA for the CDR3 is TGTGCCAGCAGCTTTAAGGCAGGGTGGCAGAATTCACCCCTCCACTTT.

This clone was counted between two and nine times. The rearrangement links TRBV5-6 to TRBJ1-3; possibly TRBD1 for D (5 bases). The CDR3 extends over 14 amino acids. Trimming cost V 5 bases and J 7 bases, with 16 bases left between them. Germline V gene lookup returns CDR1 SGHDT and CDR2 YYEEEE. The CDR3 here is CASRAWGVANTIYF. Written as DNA, the CDR3 is TGTGCCAGCAGGGCTTGGGGGGTTGCGAACACCATATATTTT.

V and J are TRBV29-1 and TRBJ2-7; weak D call: TRBD2 (6 bases). This CDR3 has 10 amino acids. Trimming took 4 bases from V and 7 from J, leaving 8 bases between them. The germline V gene encodes CDR1 SQVTM and CDR2 ANQGSEA. The CDR3 region is CSVVGSEQYF. CDR3 DNA: TGCAGCGTTGTCGGGAGTGAGCAGTACTTC.

V gene TRBV9 combines with J gene TRBJ1-3; 7 nucleotides match TRBD1. CDR3 length: 22 residues. CDR1 is SGDLS, CDR2 YYNGEE, per germline. The V segment lost 1 base and the J segment 0 bases; nucleotides outside the gene matches: 22. CDR3 sequence: CASSVPIHGRDSEPHSGNTIYF. The CDR3 nucleotides read TGTGCCAGCAGCGTACCAATCCACGGTCGGGACAGCGAACCTCACTCTGGAAACACCATATATTTT.

This chain connects TRBV7-2 to TRBJ1-2; a weak D match, TRBD1 (6 bases). The V gene's germline CDR1 is SGHTA and CDR2 FQGNSA. This CDR3 comprises 16 residues. Trimming took off 4 bases at V and 5 bases at J, with 20 bases between the two ends. CDR3 in amino acids: CASSSNPVGGLYGYTF. CDR3 coding DNA: TGTGCCAGCAGCTCCAATCCGGTAGGGGGGCTGTATGGCTACACCTTC.

The chain uses TRBV30 and TRBJ1-4; TRBD1 is a possible D gene (5 bases). CDR1 GTSNPN and CDR2 SVGIG come from the germline V gene (reference sequence). CDR3 length: 13 amino acids. The V gene lost 3 bases and the J gene lost 8 bases, with 13 bases spanning the gap. CDR3 DNA: TGTGCCTGGAGGGGGACGGTTTACGAAAAACTGTTTTTT. It yields the protein CAWRGTVYEKLFF. Looking up the rest from reference TRBV30 and TRBJ1-4 gives the full variable domain: SQTIHQWPATLVQPVGSPLSLECTVEGTSNPNLYWYRQAAGRGLQLLFYSVGIGQISSEVPQNLSASRPQDRQFILSSKKLLLSDSGFYLCAWRGTVYEKLFFGSGTQLSVL.

In its sample, this clone was seen once. The rearrangement links TRBV19 to TRBJ2-5, with D tentatively TRBD2 (5 bases). V was clipped by 7 bases and J by 4 bases, with 19 bases between them. This CDR3 is built from 15 residues. Germline assignment: CDR1 LNHDA and CDR2 SQIVND (reference sequence). The CDR3 region is CASTLFWGATETQYF. For the CDR3, the DNA is TGTGCCAGTACCCTGTTTTGGGGAGCGACAGAGACCCAGTACTTC.

This sequence joins TRBV28 and TRBJ2-5; D might be TRBD1 (6 bases). CDR3 length: 13 residues. Germline-derived CDR1 and CDR2 are MDHEN and SYDVKM. The germline V and J ends were trimmed by 6 bases and 4 bases, with 12 bases remaining between them. The CDR3 DNA is TGTGCCAGCAGCGGAGCCAGGGGAGAGACCCAGTACTTC. Protein: CASSGARGETQYF.

The V call is TRBV30, the J call TRBJ2-7; D might be TRBD2 (5 bases). Germline V CDR1 and CDR2: GTSNPN, SVGIG (reference sequence). Trimming removed 1 base from V and 3 bases from J, with 10 bases in between. This CDR3 has 13 residues. In DNA form, the CDR3 reads TGTGCCTGGAGTGATGGGAGCCGCTACGAGCAGTACTTC. Its translation: CAWSDGSRYEQYF.

The rearrangement uses TRBV13 and TRBJ2-7; tentative D call: TRBD1 (6 bases). Germline lookup yields CDR1 PRHDT and CDR2 FYEKMQ (reference sequence). Between the trimmed V and J ends, which lost 1 base and 4 bases, there was a span of 11 bases. CDR3 size: 14 residues. Here the CDR3 DNA reads TGTGCCAGCAGCTTAGAAGGGGGTCAGTACGAGCAGTACTTC. It yields the protein CASSLEGGQYEQYF.

The V and J genes are TRBV28 and TRBJ1-1, with TRBD1 matching over 9 bases. CDR1 and CDR2 from the germline V gene are MDHEN and SYDVKM. CDR3 length: 16 amino acids. Trimming cost V 5 bases and J 6 bases; bases outside gene matches: 13. CDR3 amino acids: CASSPSGTGRMAEAFF. DNA for the CDR3: TGTGCCAGCAGTCCCTCCGGGACAGGGCGTATGGCTGAAGCTTTCTTT. Combining the CDR3 with reference TRBV28 and TRBJ1-1 gives the whole variable domain DVKVTQSSRYLVKRTGEKVFLECVQDMDHENMFWYRQDPGLGLRLIYFSYDVKMKEKGDIPEGYSVSREKKERFSLILESASTNQTSMYLCASSPSGTGRMAEAFFGQGTRLTVV.

The genes are TRBV28 and TRBJ1-2, with TRBD1 matching 7 bases. Germline CDR1 reads MDHEN; CDR2 reads SYDVKM. V trimming: 8 bases; J trimming: 7 bases; junction bases outside the gene matches: 4. The CDR3 is 11 amino acids. The CDR3 loop is CASQGDVGYTF. CDR3 bases: TGTGCCAGCCAGGGGGATGTTGGCTACACCTTC.

The gene calls are TRBV18 and TRBJ1-5, with 8 positions matching TRBD1. Germline V gene lookup returns CDR1 KGHSH and CDR2 LQKENI. Trimming took 1 base from V and 1 from J; bases not matched to a gene: 0. The CDR3 contains 15 residues. The CDR3 region is CASSPRTGSNQPQHF. DNA of the CDR3: TGTGCCAGCTCACCACGGACAGGGAGCAATCAGCCCCAGCATTTT.

J is TRBJ2-7 and V is TRBV30, with D maybe TRBD1 (6 bases). Trimming removed 1 base from V and 5 bases from J, with 9 bases in between. The CDR3 runs to 12 residues. CDR1 is GTSNPN and CDR2 is SVGIG in the germline V gene (reference sequence). The chain's CDR3 is CAWSAQGNEQYF. The CDR3 nucleotides read TGTGCCTGGAGTGCCCAGGGGAACGAGCAGTACTTC.

The gene calls are TRBV5-1 and TRBJ2-7; 14 bases align to TRBD2. This CDR3 region has 13 residues. The J segment lost 7 bases and the V segment lost 5 bases, leaving 2 bases of the junction unmatched. Looked up from germline, CDR1 is SGHRS and CDR2 is YFSETQ. For the CDR3, the DNA is TGCGCCAGCAGAGGACTAGCGGGAGGAGAGCAGTACTTC. It yields the protein CASRGLAGGEQYF.

The chain recombines TRBV2 with TRBJ2-5, with 9 bases lining up with TRBD2. This CDR3 contains 16 residues. CDR1 and CDR2 from the germline V gene are SNHLY and FYNNEI. Losses at the gene ends were 6 bases for V and 4 bases for J; bases not matched to a gene: 12. The CDR3 region is CASRWRAGGPSETQYF. CDR3 DNA: TGTGCCAGCAGGTGGCGGGCGGGGGGGCCCTCAGAGACCCAGTACTTC.

This clone was picked up a small number of times. The rearrangement joins TRBV27 to TRBJ1-5; no firm D call. Trimming cost V 2 bases and J 4 bases, with 6 bases left between them. CDR1 is MNHEY, CDR2 SMNVEV, per germline (reference sequence). CDR3 size: 13 residues. CDR3 bases: TGTGCCAGCAGTTTACAGATAAATCAGCCCCAGCATTTT. This translates into CASSLQINQPQHF.

The sample holds one count of this clone. The chain couples TRBV7-9 to TRBJ2-3; D is unclear. The germline CDR1 and CDR2 sequences are SEHNR and FQNEAQ (reference sequence). The V end was cut by 2 bases, the J end by 4 bases, with 7 bases between. The CDR3 has 13 amino acids. CDR3 residues: CASSLFGADTQYF. In nucleotides, the CDR3 is TGTGCCAGCAGCTTATTCGGAGCAGATACGCAGTATTTT. Variable domain in full (rest from reference TRBV7-9 and TRBJ2-3): DTGVSQNPRHKITKRGQNVTFRCDPISEHNRLYWYRQTLGQGPEFLTYFQNEAQLEKSRLLSDRFSAERPKGSFSTLEIQRTEQGDSAMYLCASSLFGADTQYFGPGTRLTVL.